A selection of T cell receptor beta chains follows, all from one sample in a study of blood T cell repertoires in COVID-19. Assay used: immunoSEQ multiplex PCR; TCRdb lists only in-frame clones, some missing. The sample holds a few hundred thousand clones, around 87% seen once. Sequenced material: peripheral blood. The origin of the receptors is a woman between 65 and 79 years old with active or convalescent COVID-19. Both conserved end residues are part of each CDR3. The order of the fields is clone size, D gene, J gene, V gene, CDR3 protein, CDR3 DNA. D genes are given only for firm matches. Size is stated for part of the rows, as once, few or many counts, or as a class when the clone is expanded.

>few|TRBD1|TRBJ1-5|TRBV18
CASSLTGQGNQPQHF
TGTGCCAGCTCACTGACAGGGCAGGGCAATCAGCCCCAGCATTTT
>NA|TRBD2|TRBJ2-3|TRBV5-4
CASSLAAGGRADTQYF
TGTGCCAGCAGCTTGGCAGCGGGGGGGCGAGCAGATACGCAGTATTTT
>NA|NA|TRBJ1-1|TRBV5-1
CASSQDTTNTEAFF
TGCGCCAGCAGCCAGGACACCACAAACACTGAAGCTTTCTTT
>NA|TRBD1|TRBJ2-7|TRBV7-7
CASSLGQGNYEQYF
TGTGCCAGCAGCCTAGGACAGGGGAACTACGAGCAGTACTTC
>NA|NA|TRBJ2-2|TRBV5-1
CASRTGNTGELFF
TGCGCCAGCAGGACGGGGAACACCGGGGAGCTGTTTTTT
>NA|NA|TRBJ2-1|TRBV3-1/TRBV3-2
CASSQEAPDFSNEQFF
TGTGCCAGCAGCCAAGAGGCCCCGGACTTTTCCAATGAGCAGTTCTTC
>NA|NA|TRBJ1-4|TRBV15
CATSSASVRNEKLFF
TGTGCCACCAGCAGTGCTTCGGTCCGCAATGAAAAACTGTTTTTT
>NA|NA|TRBJ2-5|TRBV5-1
CASSLGKAGQETQYF
TGCGCCAGCAGCTTGGGAAAGGCAGGTCAAGAGACCCAGTACTTC
>NA|NA|TRBJ2-7|TRBV7-9
CASSLGLRQNEQYF
TGTGCCAGCAGCTTAGGTCTGCGACAAAACGAGCAGTACTTC
>few|NA|TRBJ1-5|TRBV6-5
CASRPGLYSNQPQHF
TGTGCCAGTAGACCGGGACTTTATAGCAATCAGCCCCAGCATTTT
>NA|NA|TRBJ2-2|TRBV29-1
CSHRGTGWPGELFF
TGCAGCCATCGGGGAACAGGGTGGCCCGGGGAGCTGTTTTTT
>NA|NA|TRBJ2-2|TRBV9
CASSVAQAGELFF
TGTGCCAGCAGCGTAGCACAGGCCGGGGAGCTGTTTTTT
>NA|TRBD1|TRBJ1-5|TRBV7-9
CASSFTGDHQPQHF
TGTGCCAGCAGCTTTACAGGGGACCATCAGCCCCAGCATTTT
>NA|NA|TRBJ1-4|TRBV6-6
CASREQGLGEKLFF
TGTGCCAGCAGGGAACAGGGTTTGGGCGAAAAACTGTTTTTT
>NA|NA|TRBJ1-2|TRBV6-5
CASSYGVQGNGYTF
TGTGCCAGCAGTTACGGGGTACAGGGCAATGGCTACACCTTC
>NA|NA|TRBJ2-5|TRBV12-3/TRBV12-4
CASSFSETQYF
TGTGCCAGCAGTTTTTCTGAGACCCAGTACTTC
>many|NA|TRBJ1-1|TRBV5-4
CASRPYANTEAFF
TGTGCCAGCCGCCCCTACGCGAACACTGAAGCTTTCTTT
>NA|NA|TRBJ2-7|TRBV5-1
CASSLRFDNPTYEQYF
TGCGCCAGCAGCTTGCGGTTCGATAACCCCACCTACGAGCAGTACTTC
>NA|TRBD1|TRBJ2-2|TRBV4-1
CASSPGGRTGNTGELFF
TGCGCCAGCAGCCCCGGAGGAAGGACAGGGAACACCGGGGAGCTGTTTTTT
>NA|NA|TRBJ2-5|TRBV7-2
CASSLYTSETQYF
TGTGCCAGCAGCTTGTATACTAGCGAGACCCAGTACTTC
>NA|NA|TRBJ1-5|TRBV20-1
CSAGGEGPQHF
TGCAGTGCGGGGGGGGAGGGGCCCCAGCATTTT
>NA|NA|TRBJ2-7|TRBV5-1
CASSLVSGYEQYF
TGCGCCAGCAGCTTGGTGTCCGGTTACGAGCAGTACTTC
>few|NA|TRBJ1-1|TRBV6-2/TRBV6-3
CASSHGGTEAFF
TGTGCCAGCAGCCATGGAGGGACTGAAGCTTTCTTT
>NA|NA|TRBJ1-6|TRBV3-1/TRBV3-2
CASSQSPGTLYNSPLHF
TGTGCCAGCAGCCAATCCCCGGGAACCCTCTATAATTCACCCCTCCACTTT
>NA|NA|TRBJ2-7|TRBV7-8
CASSLVGSDIIPYEQYF
TGTGCCAGCAGCTTAGTCGGCTCCGACATAATCCCATACGAGCAGTACTTC
>NA|NA|TRBJ2-3|TRBV10-3
CAISELSTREQYF
TGTGCCATCAGTGAGCTCTCTACTAGGGAGCAGTATTTT
>NA|NA|TRBJ2-7|TRBV4-3
CASSQVLDSYEQYF
TGCGCCAGCAGCCAAGTACTCGACTCCTACGAGCAGTACTTC
>NA|NA|TRBJ1-3|TRBV6-6
CASMGGFGNTIYF
TGTGCCAGCATGGGAGGATTTGGAAACACCATATATTTT
>few|TRBD1|TRBJ1-2|TRBV6-5
CASSYQGASGYTF
TGTGCCAGCAGTTATCAGGGGGCCAGTGGCTACACCTTC
>NA|NA|TRBJ1-1|TRBV9
CASSVAGRGNTEAFF
TGTGCCAGCAGCGTAGCCGGGCGGGGGAACACTGAAGCTTTCTTT
>NA|NA|TRBJ2-5|TRBV5-4
CASSFTGTGETQYF
TGTGCCAGCAGCTTTACAGGGACCGGAGAGACCCAGTACTTC
>NA|NA|TRBJ2-5|TRBV5-1
CASSFRETQYF
TGCGCCAGCAGCTTCCGAGAGACCCAGTACTTC
>NA|TRBD1|TRBJ1-1|TRBV5-5
CASSLQDRVTEAFF
TGTGCCAGCAGCCTCCAGGACAGGGTCACTGAAGCTTTCTTT
>NA|TRBD1|TRBJ1-4|TRBV5-6
CASNRGQGEKLFF
TGTGCCAGCAACAGGGGGCAGGGTGAAAAACTGTTTTTT
>NA|NA|TRBJ1-3|TRBV3-1/TRBV3-2
CASSPTPGSENTIYF
TGTGCCAGCAGCCCTACCCCAGGGTCGGAAAACACCATATATTTT
>NA|NA|TRBJ1-2|TRBV27
CASSLSMEGRFWGYTF
TGTGCCAGCAGTTTATCGATGGAGGGTCGGTTTTGGGGCTACACCTTC
>NA|TRBD1|TRBJ2-7|TRBV4-3
CASSQVPQGWEQYF
TGCGCCAGCAGCCAAGTTCCACAGGGGTGGGAGCAGTACTTC
>NA|NA|TRBJ2-5|TRBV2
CASRKEGETQYF
TGTGCCAGCAGAAAGGAGGGAGAGACCCAGTACTTC
>NA|TRBD2|TRBJ2-5|TRBV27
CASSQTSGGKTQYF
TGTGCCAGCAGCCAGACTAGCGGGGGGAAGACCCAGTACTTC
>few|NA|TRBJ1-2|TRBV9
CASSVAGTQGYTF
TGTGCCAGCAGCGTAGCAGGGACACAGGGCTACACCTTC